A selection of T cell receptor beta chains follows, all from one sample in a study of T cells after posttransplantation cyclophosphamide. Sequenced by immunoSEQ multiplex PCR; TCRdb stores in-frame clones only, minus some. This repertoire shows about 52,000 clones, 90% to 95% found once; its top ten account for 2.9%. The source material was PBMCs. Receptor source: a woman in her thirties in good health and a related stem cell transplant donor. Each CDR3 is given with its conserved first and last residue. The D gene is left open where the match is weak. Clone size is shown for a subset of rows, as once, few, many or a class of expanded clone.

>15|TRBD1|TRBV7-2|TRBJ1-6|-
TGTGCCAGCAGCTTAACAGGGGGCGTAGCTTCACCCCTCCACTTT
CASSLTGGVASPLHF
>15|TRBD1|TRBV7-9|TRBJ1-2|once
TGTGCCAGCAGCTCGGATGCGAGACAGGGTTTAGGCTACACCTTC
CASSSDARQGLGYTF
>14|-|TRBV6-1|TRBJ1-1|once
TGTGCCAGCAGTGAGGGCAGGGGTGGGACTGAAGCTTTCTTT
CASSEGRGGTEAFF
>15|-|TRBV5-1|TRBJ2-2|-
TGCGCCAGCAGCTTGGTTCAGGGCCAAGGCGGGGAGCTGTTTTTT
CASSLVQGQGGELFF
>16|TRBD2|TRBV7-2|TRBJ2-3|-
TGTGCCAGCAGCCCCCGGGCAGCGGGACGCACAGATACGCAGTATTTT
CASSPRAAGRTDTQYF
>14|-|TRBV5-5|TRBJ2-2|-
TGTGCCAGCAGCTGGGGACAGAACACCGGGGAGCTGTTTTTT
CASSWGQNTGELFF
>17|TRBD1|TRBV27|TRBJ1-4|-
TGTGCCAGCAAGACTATCAGGGGGCGGGGTGTTAATGAAAAACTGTTTTTT
CASKTIRGRGVNEKLFF
>15|-|TRBV5-1|TRBJ1-2|-
TGCGCCAGCAGCGACCCTACAGAATTTAACTATGGCTACACCTTC
CASSDPTEFNYGYTF
>13|-|TRBV5-1|TRBJ2-3|-
TGCGCCAGCAGCTGGGGGGACAGAGATACGCAGTATTTT
CASSWGDRDTQYF
>14|-|TRBV5-1|TRBJ2-7|-
TGCGCCAGCAGCCCCATTGGGACAAACTACGAGCAGTACTTC
CASSPIGTNYEQYF
>14|-|TRBV11-1|TRBJ1-1|-
TGTGCCAGCAGCCCACACCAATTGAACACTGAAGCTTTCTTT
CASSPHQLNTEAFF
>16|TRBD1|TRBV5-4|TRBJ2-7|few
TGTGCCAGCAGCCCGAATCCAGGACAGGGGGCGCACGAGCAGTACTTC
CASSPNPGQGAHEQYF
>17|-|TRBV6-1|TRBJ2-6|-
TGTGCCAGCAGTGCCAGGGCCGACCACTCTGGGGCCAACGTCCTGACTTTC
CASSARADHSGANVLTF
>15|TRBD1|TRBV7-6|TRBJ1-6|-
TGTGCCAGCAGCTTAGCGACAGGGGCCAATTCACCCCTCCACTTT
CASSLATGANSPLHF
>15|-|TRBV7-3|TRBJ2-3|once
TGTGCCAGCAGCTCCCCAACTAGCTCGGGAGATACGCAGTATTTT
CASSSPTSSGDTQYF
>14|TRBD1|TRBV4-1|TRBJ2-1|-
TGCGCCAGCAGCCCCGGGACAGGGTCCAATGAGCAGTTCTTC
CASSPGTGSNEQFF